This TCR beta chain was observed in a study of blood T cell repertoires in COVID-19 (TCRdb year 2020). The study in broad terms: Samples from collaborators originated in the United States, Italy and Spain and spanned both the acute and convalescent phases of COVID-19. The dataset comprised deeply sampled blood TCRbeta repertoires from subjects exposed to, actively infected with, or recovered from COVID-19. The material from the prospective study consisted of cDNA or gDNA derived from T cells, B-cell-depleted T cells, or PBMCs. The sample metadata nearly always contained a de-identified subject ID, COVID-19 status, age in years and sex. The samples were drawn from two sources: the first 160 participants of the ongoing ImmuneRACE study, and approximately 1,300 subjects contributed by 6 global collaborators. Where available, HLA class I and class II types were taken from metadata supplied by the sample provider and were not determined by assay-based typing. The repertoires were released in a freely available public database intended as a resource for research on the immune response to SARS-CoV-2.

Comments on this clone: Its target antigen remains unknown. Base quality data are lacking; no much larger clone is found one base away.

Whole blood was collected in K2EDTA tubes by collaborating institutions according to the institutions' own protocols. For TCRbeta analysis, collaborator samples were shipped as frozen whole blood, as isolated PBMCs, or as DNA extracted from either sample type. What the authors observed across the whole study: How much clinical and demographic metadata was included differed by source and by participant, and the metadata was provided uncurated.

TCRbeta CDR3 regions were amplified from genomic DNA by means of the immunoSEQ Assay, a bias-controlled multiplex PCR. Regarding the original processing steps: Within the assay, amplification of reference gene primers was used to estimate how many nucleated cells each sample contained. To quantify the absolute abundance of each unique TCRbeta CDR3 rearrangement, sequence reads were collapsed and filtered. For each sample, productive Simpson clonality was calculated as the square root of Simpson's diversity index across productive rearrangements. TCRdb provides this immuneACCESS table in a form limited to in-frame rearrangements. Some clones are lacking; in checked studies, under half of them reflect an unresolved V gene, and why the rest are absent is not known. The DNA was the basis for D and trimming; V, J and clone size are from that table. The sample table contains fewer than 85,000 clones; only one count was recorded for less than 95% of them. The top ten constitute roughly 1% of the sample.

Germline trimming: 5 bases from V, 4 bases from J; junction bases outside gene matches: 21. CDR1 and CDR2, looked up from the germline V gene (reference sequence), are SEHNR and FQNEAQ. The CDR3 contains 19 residues, cysteine and phenylalanine counted. Only the CDR3 region is kept as DNA, spanning 57 bases read in frame from base 1. This chain joins TRBV7-9 to TRBJ1-2, with 8 middle bases fitting TRBD1. This receptor was obtained from a woman in her fifties or sixties in a cohort sampled during active COVID-19. The sequencing sample was made of peripheral blood. The CDR3: CASSMGGDRNRPGTYGYTF. The nucleotide sequence is given as TGTGCCAGCAGCATGGGGGGGGACAGGAACCGACCCGGAACCTATGGCTACACCTTC.